Following are 4 T cell receptor beta chains from one sample sequenced in a study of CD8 T cells in Susac syndrome. RNA was extracted with the RNeasy kit, and a quantity of roughly 0.5 to 1 ug was reverse transcribed using random hexamers. TCRdb re-called the immunoSEQ multiplex PCR reads through MiXCR, storing one row per CDR3 protein. The table lists about 190,000 distinct CDR3 sequences, over 85% of them singletons. Specimen: CD4+ T cells from PBMCs. These receptors came from a human donor in good health.

J is TRBJ1-2 and V is TRBV19; D ambiguous. V lost 2 bases to trimming and J lost 7 bases, with 14 bases between them. The germline gives CDR1 LNHDA, CDR2 SQIVND (reference sequence). The CDR3 covers 14 residues. CDR3: CASSIQRSKGGYTF. The DNA of the CDR3 is TGTGCCAGTAGTATACAACGGTCGAAGGGTGGCTACACCTTC. Supplemented by reference TRBV19 and TRBJ1-2, the full variable domain reads DGGITQSPKYLFRKEGQNVTLSCEQNLNHDAMYWYRQDPGQGLRLIYYSQIVNDFQKGDIAEGYSVSREKKESFPLTVTSAQKNPTAFYLCASSIQRSKGGYTFGSGTRLTVV.

The chain recombines TRBV12-3 or TRBV12-4 with TRBJ2-1; possible D gene TRBD2, 5 bases. CDR3 length: 14 amino acids. V was trimmed by 3 bases and J by 6 bases, leaving 12 bases between them. The CDR3, as DNA: TGTGCCAGCAGTTTTCATTACGGGGTCAATGAGCAGTTCTTC. Residues: CASSFHYGVNEQFF.

This chain uses TRBV4-3 with TRBJ2-7; possible D gene TRBD2, 6 bases. From germline, CDR1 is LGHNA and CDR2 YSLEER. This CDR3 spans 12 amino acids. Trimming took off 2 bases at V and 10 bases at J, with 12 bases between the two ends. CDR3 sequence: CASSQLGLAQYV. DNA of the CDR3: TGCGCCAGCAGCCAATTGGGACTCGCCCAGTACGTC.

The V gene is TRBV2, the J gene TRBJ1-6; weak D call: TRBD1 (5 bases). V was pared by 4 bases and J by 9 bases, with 13 bases between. The germline gives CDR1 SNHLY, CDR2 FYNNEI. This CDR3 is built from 14 residues. The CDR3 region is CASSARGTSSPLHF. The CDR3 region has the DNA TGTGCCAGCAGTGCGAGGGGAACGAGTTCACCCCTCCACTTT. Supplemented by reference TRBV2 and TRBJ1-6, the full variable domain reads EPEVTQTPSHQVTQMGQEVILRCVPISNHLYFYWYRQILGQKVEFLVSFYNNEISEKSEIFDDQFSVERPDGSNFTLKIRSTKLEDSAMYFCASSARGTSSPLHFGNGTRLTVT.